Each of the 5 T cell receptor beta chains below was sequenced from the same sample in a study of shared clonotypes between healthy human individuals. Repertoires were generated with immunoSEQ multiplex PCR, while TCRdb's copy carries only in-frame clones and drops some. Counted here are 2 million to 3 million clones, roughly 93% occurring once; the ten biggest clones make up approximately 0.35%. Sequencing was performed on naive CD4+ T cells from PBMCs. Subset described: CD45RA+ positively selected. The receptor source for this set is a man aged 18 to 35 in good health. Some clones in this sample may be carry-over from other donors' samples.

The CDR3 region is CASSGYNQPQHF. The CDR3 nucleotides are TGTGCCAGCAGTGGCTACAATCAGCCCCAGCATTTT. V usage is TRBV28 and J usage is TRBJ1-5; no reliable D call. This CDR3 spans 12 amino acids. Germline V CDR1 and CDR2: MDHEN, SYDVKM. The ends were cut back, 5 bases at V and 3 bases at J, with 5 bases in the middle.

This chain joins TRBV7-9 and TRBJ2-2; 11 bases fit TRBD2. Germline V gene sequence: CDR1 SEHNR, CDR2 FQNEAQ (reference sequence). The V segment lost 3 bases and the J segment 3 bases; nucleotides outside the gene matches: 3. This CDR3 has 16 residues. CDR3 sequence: CASSFGTSGYTGELFF. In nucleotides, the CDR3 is TGTGCCAGCAGCTTCGGGACTAGCGGTTACACCGGGGAGCTGTTTTTT. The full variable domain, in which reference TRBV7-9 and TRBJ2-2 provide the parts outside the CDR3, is DTGVSQNPRHKITKRGQNVTFRCDPISEHNRLYWYRQTLGQGPEFLTYFQNEAQLEKSRLLSDRFSAERPKGSFSTLEIQRTEQGDSAMYLCASSFGTSGYTGELFFGEGSRLTVL.

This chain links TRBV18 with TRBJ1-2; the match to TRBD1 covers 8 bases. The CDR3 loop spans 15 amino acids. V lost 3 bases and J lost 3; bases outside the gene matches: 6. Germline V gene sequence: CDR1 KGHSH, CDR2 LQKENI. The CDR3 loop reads CASSPTQGGYYGYTF. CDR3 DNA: TGTGCCAGCTCACCTACACAGGGGGGTTACTATGGCTACACCTTC.

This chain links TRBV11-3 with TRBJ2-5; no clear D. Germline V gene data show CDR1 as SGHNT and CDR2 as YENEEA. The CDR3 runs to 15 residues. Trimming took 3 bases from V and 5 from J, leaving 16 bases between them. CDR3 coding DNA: TGTGCCAGCAGCTTGGGTTTTGGTAGTCAGGAGACCCAGTACTTC. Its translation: CASSLGFGSQETQYF.

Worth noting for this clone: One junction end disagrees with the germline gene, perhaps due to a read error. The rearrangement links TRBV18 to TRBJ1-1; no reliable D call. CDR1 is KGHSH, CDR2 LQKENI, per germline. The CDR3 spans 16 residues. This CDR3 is CASSPNSWNTNAEAFF. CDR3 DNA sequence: TGTGCCAGCTCACCAAATTCGTGGAATACGAACGCTGAAGCTTTCTTT.